Listed below are T cell receptor beta chains from one sample, sequenced in a study of blood T cell repertoires in COVID-19. Produced via immunoSEQ multiplex PCR; TCRdb's table is partial and in-frame only. The repertoire has hundreds of thousands of clones, 70% to 85% of them found once; the top ten carry around 1.8%. Sequencing was performed on peripheral blood. These receptors originate from a woman older than 75 with acute or convalescent COVID-19. The conserved cysteine and the conserved F or W are not part of the CDR3 here.

ASNRTGRNYGYT | TRBJ1-2 | TRBV21-1
ASSLQGGASSYNEQF | TRBJ2-1 | TRBV7-9
ASSLDRGQGAYGYT | TRBJ1-2 | TRBV11-2
ASSVQGNTEAF | TRBJ1-1 | TRBV6-5
ASRIGNTEAF | TRBJ1-1 | TRBV25-1
ASSLGVTGINTEAF | TRBJ1-1 | TRBV5-1
ASSDRGSPLH | TRBJ1-6 | TRBV2
ASRDRGRAF | TRBJ1-1 | TRBV2
ASRKEQIPALH | TRBJ1-6 | TRBV27
ASSLHRGGGELF | TRBJ2-2 | TRBV14
ASSELAVNGYT | TRBJ1-2 | TRBV25-1
ASSSRPQGAYNEQF | TRBJ2-1 | TRBV9
ASSDKRVAGGIDEQY | TRBJ2-7 | TRBV28
ASSIAGGPGLGGEQY | TRBJ2-7 | TRBV19
ASSYGSQGNSPLH | TRBJ1-6 | TRBV6-2/TRBV6-3
ASSLPTSGGETQY | TRBJ2-5 | TRBV7-8
ASSEYGQKGLARTDTQY | TRBJ2-3 | TRBV6-1
SASPFAGTGMQAF | TRBJ1-1 | TRBV20-1
ASTEGPGGGKYGYT | TRBJ1-2 | TRBV7-2
ASSQENSGGGTDTQY | TRBJ2-3 | TRBV3-1/TRBV3-2
ASSSEGNREETQY | TRBJ2-5 | TRBV5-4
SVAGGYRDTQY | TRBJ2-3 | TRBV29-1
ASSTNSGGSDTEAF | TRBJ1-1 | TRBV18
ATSREPTANYGYT | TRBJ1-2 | TRBV15
ASSPTGTGRGYT | TRBJ1-2 | TRBV11-2
ASSHTSGYEQY | TRBJ2-7 | TRBV5-4
ASSLPKLTGRNEKLF | TRBJ1-4 | TRBV27
ASSLGTGGGNTIY | TRBJ1-3 | TRBV5-1
ATSDGDRGGEQY | TRBJ2-7 | TRBV24-1
SASPDRAPF | TRBJ1-1 | TRBV20-1
ASSPTTGEGSYEQY | TRBJ2-7 | TRBV3-1/TRBV3-2
ASSFDRSPGNTIY | TRBJ1-3 | TRBV27
ASSVFGENEKLF | TRBJ1-4 | TRBV9
ASSLRSSGNSYNEQF | TRBJ2-1 | TRBV7-9
AGSTGLYGELF | TRBJ2-2 | TRBV28
ARPTGTEAF | TRBJ1-1 | TRBV5-4
ASRSWAQGSGNTIY | TRBJ1-3 | TRBV12-2
ASSLTSGKSDTQY | TRBJ2-3 | TRBV4-2
ASSQGLDRGSYEQY | TRBJ2-7 | TRBV4-3
ASSPEVSQDTQY | TRBJ2-3 | TRBV5-1
ASSQDRTSSYEQY | TRBJ2-7 | TRBV4-1
ASSLGQPNEKLF | TRBJ1-4 | TRBV5-1
ASSDRGFDTEAF | TRBJ1-1 | TRBV14
VSSPGLYGDTQY | TRBJ2-3 | TRBV5-4
ASSYTPGQQETQY | TRBJ2-5 | TRBV28
SVRTSGHEQY | TRBJ2-7 | TRBV29-1
APLAESSYEQY | TRBJ2-7 | TRBV7-7
ASSTLRTGERQETQY | TRBJ2-5 | TRBV28
ASSRQGATEAF | TRBJ1-1 | TRBV19
ASSLSVIGDRTEAF | TRBJ1-1 | TRBV7-2
ASSDIGRTSGPNTRSDTQY | TRBJ2-3 | TRBV6-4
ATSSPTGASVYEQY | TRBJ2-7 | TRBV15
ASKLAGPSSYEQY | TRBJ2-7 | TRBV6-5
AISVTGGYEQY | TRBJ2-7 | TRBV10-3
ASSLEDEKLF | TRBJ1-4 | TRBV28
ASSPPNLYRQY | TRBJ2-7 | TRBV14
ASSYRGGGNQPQH | TRBJ1-5 | TRBV6-2/TRBV6-3